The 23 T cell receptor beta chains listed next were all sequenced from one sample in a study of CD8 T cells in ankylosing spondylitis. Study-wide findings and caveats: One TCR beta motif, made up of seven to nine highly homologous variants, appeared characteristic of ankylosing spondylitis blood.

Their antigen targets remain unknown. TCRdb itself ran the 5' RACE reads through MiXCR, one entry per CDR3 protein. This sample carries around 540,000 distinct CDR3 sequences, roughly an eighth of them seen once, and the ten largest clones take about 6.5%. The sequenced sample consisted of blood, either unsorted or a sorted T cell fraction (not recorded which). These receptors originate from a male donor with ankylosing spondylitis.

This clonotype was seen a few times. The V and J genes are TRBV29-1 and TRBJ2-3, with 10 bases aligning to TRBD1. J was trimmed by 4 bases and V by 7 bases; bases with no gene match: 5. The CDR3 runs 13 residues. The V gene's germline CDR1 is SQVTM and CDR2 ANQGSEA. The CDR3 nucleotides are TGCAGCGCCGACAGGGGGCTGGCAGATACGCAGTATTTT. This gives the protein CSADRGLADTQYF.

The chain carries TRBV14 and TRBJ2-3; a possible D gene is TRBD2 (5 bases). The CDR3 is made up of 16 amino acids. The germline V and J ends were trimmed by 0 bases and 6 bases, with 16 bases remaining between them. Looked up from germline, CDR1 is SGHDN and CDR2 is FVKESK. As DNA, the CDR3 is TGTGCCAGCAGCCAAGATCCTGAGGGCTGGGGTGATACGCAGTATTTT. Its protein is CASSQDPEGWGDTQYF. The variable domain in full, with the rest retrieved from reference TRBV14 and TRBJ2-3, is EAGVTQFPSHSVIEKGQTVTLRCDPISGHDNLYWYRRVMGKEIKFLLHFVKESKQDESGMPNNRFLAERTGGTYSTLKVQPAELEDSGVYFCASSQDPEGWGDTQYFGPGTRLTVL.

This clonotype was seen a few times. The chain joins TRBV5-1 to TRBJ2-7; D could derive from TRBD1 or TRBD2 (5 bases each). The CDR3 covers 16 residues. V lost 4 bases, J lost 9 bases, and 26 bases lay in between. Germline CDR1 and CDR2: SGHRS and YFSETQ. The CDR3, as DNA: TGCGCCAGCAGCCCCTCCGGGGACGGAACCCTACGAGGGCAGTACGTC. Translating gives CASSPSGDGTLRGQYV.

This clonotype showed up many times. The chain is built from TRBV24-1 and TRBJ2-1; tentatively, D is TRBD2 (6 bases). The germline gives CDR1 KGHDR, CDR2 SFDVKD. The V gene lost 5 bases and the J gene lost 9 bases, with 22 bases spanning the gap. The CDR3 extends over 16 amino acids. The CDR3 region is CATSVSRDSPSGEQFF. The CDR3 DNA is TGTGCCACCAGTGTTTCCCGGGACTCTCCCTCTGGTGAGCAGTTCTTC.

The CDR3 DNA is TGCGCCAGCAACTCGGGAGGGCGGGGCACAGATACGCAGTATTTT. Residues: CASNSGGRGTDTQYF. The chain combines TRBV5-1 with TRBJ2-3; 8 nucleotides agree with TRBD2. The germline V gene encodes CDR1 SGHRS and CDR2 YFSETQ. V lost 6 bases, J lost 1 base, and 7 bases stayed unmatched. The CDR3 sequence is 15 residues long.

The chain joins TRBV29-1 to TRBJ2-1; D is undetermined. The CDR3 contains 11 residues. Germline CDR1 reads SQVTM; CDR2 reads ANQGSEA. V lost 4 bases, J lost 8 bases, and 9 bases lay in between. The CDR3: CSVGWGDEQFF. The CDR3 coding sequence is TGCAGCGTTGGTTGGGGTGATGAGCAGTTCTTC.

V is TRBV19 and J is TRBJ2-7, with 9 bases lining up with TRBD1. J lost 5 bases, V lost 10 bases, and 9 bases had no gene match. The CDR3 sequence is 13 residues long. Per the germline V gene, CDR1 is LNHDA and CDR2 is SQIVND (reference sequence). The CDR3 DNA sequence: TGTGCCACCCGGGACAGGGCTTCGAACGAGCAGTACGTC. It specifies CATRDRASNEQYV.

Here the CDR3 reads CASSDAGVKTGELFF. The CDR3 DNA reads TGCGCCAGCAGTGACGCGGGGGTAAAGACCGGGGAGCTGTTTTTT. The chain employs TRBV10-2 and TRBJ2-2; 7 bases are a match to TRBD2. With V trimmed by 3 bases and J by 5 bases, 6 bases remained unmatched. Germline values: CDR1 WSHSY, CDR2 SAAADI. The CDR3 is 15 residues long.

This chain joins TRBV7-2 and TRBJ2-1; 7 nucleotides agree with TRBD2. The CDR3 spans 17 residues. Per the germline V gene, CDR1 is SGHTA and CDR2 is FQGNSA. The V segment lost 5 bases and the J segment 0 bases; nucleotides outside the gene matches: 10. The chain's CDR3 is CASSQGAGASSYNEQFF. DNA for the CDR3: TGTGCCAGCAGCCAAGGGGCGGGAGCTAGCTCCTACAATGAGCAGTTCTTC.

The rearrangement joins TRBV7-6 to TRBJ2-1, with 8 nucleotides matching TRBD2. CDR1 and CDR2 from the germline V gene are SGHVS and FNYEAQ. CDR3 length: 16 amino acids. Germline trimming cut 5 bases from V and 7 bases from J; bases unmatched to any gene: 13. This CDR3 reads CASSPGGAGGGNEQFF. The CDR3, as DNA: TGTGCCAGCAGCCCCGGGGGGGCGGGAGGTGGGAATGAGCAGTTCTTC.

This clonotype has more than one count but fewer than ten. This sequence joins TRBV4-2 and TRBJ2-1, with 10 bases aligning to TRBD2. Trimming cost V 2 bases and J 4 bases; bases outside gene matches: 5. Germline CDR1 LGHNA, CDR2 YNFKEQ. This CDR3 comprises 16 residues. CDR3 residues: CASSQFGTSEYNEQFF. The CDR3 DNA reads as TGTGCCAGCAGCCAATTCGGGACTAGCGAATACAATGAGCAGTTCTTC.

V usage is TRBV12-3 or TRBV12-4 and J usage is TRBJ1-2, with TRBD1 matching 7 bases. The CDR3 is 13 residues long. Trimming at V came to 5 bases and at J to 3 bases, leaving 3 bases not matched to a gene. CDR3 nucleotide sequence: TGTGCCAGCAGTAATACAGGGGACTATGGCTACACCTTC. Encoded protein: CASSNTGDYGYTF.

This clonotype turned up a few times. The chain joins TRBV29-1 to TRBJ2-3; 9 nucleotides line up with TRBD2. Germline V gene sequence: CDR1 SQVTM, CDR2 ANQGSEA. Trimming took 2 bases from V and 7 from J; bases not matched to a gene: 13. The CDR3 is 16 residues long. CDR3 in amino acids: CSVEQRFSGGSNTQYF. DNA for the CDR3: TGCAGCGTTGAACAGCGGTTTAGCGGGGGATCGAATACGCAGTATTTT.

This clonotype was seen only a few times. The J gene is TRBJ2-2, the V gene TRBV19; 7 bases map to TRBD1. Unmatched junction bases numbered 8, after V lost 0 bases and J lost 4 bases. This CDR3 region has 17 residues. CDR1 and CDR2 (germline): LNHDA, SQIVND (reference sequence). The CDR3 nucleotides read TGTGCCAGTAGTATAGATGACGAACAGGGGACCACCGGGGAGCTGTTTTTT. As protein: CASSIDDEQGTTGELFF.

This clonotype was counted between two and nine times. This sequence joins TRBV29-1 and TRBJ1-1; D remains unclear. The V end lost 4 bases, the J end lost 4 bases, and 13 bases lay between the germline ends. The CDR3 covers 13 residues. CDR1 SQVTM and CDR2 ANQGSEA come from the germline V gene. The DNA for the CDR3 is TGCAGCGTTGTAGGGAGACAAGGCACTGAAGCTTTCTTT. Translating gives CSVVGRQGTEAFF.

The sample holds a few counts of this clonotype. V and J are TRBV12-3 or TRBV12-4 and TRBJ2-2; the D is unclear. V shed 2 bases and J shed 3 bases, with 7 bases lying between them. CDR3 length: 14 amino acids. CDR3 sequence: CASSLKGHTGELFF. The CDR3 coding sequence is TGTGCCAGCAGTTTAAAGGGTCACACCGGGGAGCTGTTTTTT.

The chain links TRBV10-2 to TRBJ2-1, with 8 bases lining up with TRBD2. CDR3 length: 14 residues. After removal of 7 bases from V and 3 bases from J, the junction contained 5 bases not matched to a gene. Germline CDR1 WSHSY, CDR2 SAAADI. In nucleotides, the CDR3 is TGCGCCAGCAAACTAGCGGAAGACTACAATGAGCAGTTCTTC. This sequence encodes CASKLAEDYNEQFF.

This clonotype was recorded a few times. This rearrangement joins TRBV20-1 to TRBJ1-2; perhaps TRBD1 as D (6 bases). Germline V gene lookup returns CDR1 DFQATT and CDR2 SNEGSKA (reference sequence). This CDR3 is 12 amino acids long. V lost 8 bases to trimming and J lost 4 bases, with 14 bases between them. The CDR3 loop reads CSHPGVSYGYTF. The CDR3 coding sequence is TGCAGTCACCCAGGGGTTAGCTATGGCTACACCTTC.

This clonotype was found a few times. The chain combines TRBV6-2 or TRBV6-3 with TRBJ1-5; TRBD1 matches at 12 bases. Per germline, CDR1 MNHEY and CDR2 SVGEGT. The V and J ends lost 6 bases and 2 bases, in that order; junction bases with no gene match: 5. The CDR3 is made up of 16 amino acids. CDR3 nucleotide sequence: TGTGCCAGCAGCCCTGGGACAGGGGGCGGCAATCAGCCCCAGCATTTT. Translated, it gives CASSPGTGGGNQPQHF.

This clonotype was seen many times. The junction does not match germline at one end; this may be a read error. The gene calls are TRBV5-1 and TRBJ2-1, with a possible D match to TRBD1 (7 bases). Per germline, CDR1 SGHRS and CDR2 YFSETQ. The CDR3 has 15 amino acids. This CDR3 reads CASSLGQGGYNEQFF. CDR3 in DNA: TGTGCCAGCAGTTTGGGTCAGGGGGGTTACAATGAGCAGTTCTTC.

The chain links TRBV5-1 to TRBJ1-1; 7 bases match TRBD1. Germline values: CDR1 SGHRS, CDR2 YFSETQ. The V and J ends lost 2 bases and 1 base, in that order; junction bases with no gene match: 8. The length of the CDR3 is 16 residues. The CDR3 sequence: CASSFLGGAGNTEAFF. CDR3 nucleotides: TGCGCCAGCAGCTTCCTAGGGGGCGCCGGGAACACTGAAGCTTTCTTT. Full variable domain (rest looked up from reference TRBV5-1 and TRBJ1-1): KAGVTQTPRYLIKTRGQQVTLSCSPISGHRSVSWYQQTPGQGLQFLFEYFSETQRNKGNFPGRFSGRQFSNSRSEMNVSTLELGDSALYLCASSFLGGAGNTEAFFGQGTRLTVV.

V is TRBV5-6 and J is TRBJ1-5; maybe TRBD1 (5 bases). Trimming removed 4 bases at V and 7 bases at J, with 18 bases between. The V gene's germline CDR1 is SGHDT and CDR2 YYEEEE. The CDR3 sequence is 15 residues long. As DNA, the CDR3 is TGTGCCAGCAGCCCGTGGGACCGGCCGACACAGCCCCAGCATTTT. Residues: CASSPWDRPTQPQHF.

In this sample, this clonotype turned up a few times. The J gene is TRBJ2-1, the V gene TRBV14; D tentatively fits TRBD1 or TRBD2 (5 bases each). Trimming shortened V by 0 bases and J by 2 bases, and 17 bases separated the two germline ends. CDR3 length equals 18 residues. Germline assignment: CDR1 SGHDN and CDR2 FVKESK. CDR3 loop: CASSQERETVKAYNEQFF. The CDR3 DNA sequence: TGTGCCAGCAGCCAAGAAAGGGAGACAGTCAAAGCCTACAATGAGCAGTTCTTC.